Each of the 23 T cell receptor beta chains below was sequenced from the same sample in a study of cytomegalovirus exposure and HLA in healthy donors. 13 Jbeta primers and 60 Vbeta primers were used for the PCR. Some clones are missing from TCRdb's copy, which holds only in-frame ones; the method was immunoSEQ multiplex PCR. The sample yields roughly 120,000 clones, roughly two thirds seen once. Material: PBMCs. The source is a man aged 25 to 45 in good health and CMV-seropositive.

The chain carries TRBV27 and TRBJ2-1; 8 nucleotides agree with TRBD2. V lost 6 bases to trimming and J lost 6 bases; unmatched junction nucleotides: 13. The CDR3 contains 16 residues. The V gene's germline CDR1 is MNHEY and CDR2 SMNVEV (reference sequence). In DNA, the CDR3 is TGTGCCAGCAGCCTTTGGAGCGGGAGCGCCTCCAATGAGCAGTTCTTC. Protein: CASSLWSGSASNEQFF.

The chain recombines TRBV18 with TRBJ1-2; 7 bases match TRBD1. CDR3 length: 15 residues. Germline lookup yields CDR1 KGHSH and CDR2 LQKENI. V dropped 7 bases and J dropped 4; count of bases not matched to a gene: 12. The CDR3 sequence is CASYPEGQGVYGYTF. In DNA, the CDR3 is TGTGCCAGCTACCCGGAGGGGCAGGGGGTCTATGGCTACACCTTC.

Written as DNA, the CDR3 is TGCGCCAGCAGCTCTAGCGGGAGTGGCACAGATACGCAGTATTTT. This sequence encodes CASSSSGSGTDTQYF. The chain combines TRBV5-1 with TRBJ2-3; TRBD2 matches 10 bases. The V and J ends lost 3 bases and 1 base, in that order; junction bases with no gene match: 2. The CDR3 covers 15 residues. The germline V gene has CDR1 SGHRS and CDR2 YFSETQ. The whole variable domain, filled in from reference TRBV5-1 and TRBJ2-3, reads KAGVTQTPRYLIKTRGQQVTLSCSPISGHRSVSWYQQTPGQGLQFLFEYFSETQRNKGNFPGRFSGRQFSNSRSEMNVSTLELGDSALYLCASSSSGSGTDTQYFGPGTRLTVL.

The count of this clone is one. V usage is TRBV27 and J usage is TRBJ1-1; tentatively, D is TRBD1 (6 bases). V dropped 6 bases and J dropped 1 base, with 12 bases sitting between them. CDR1 and CDR2 (germline): MNHEY, SMNVEV (reference sequence). The CDR3 is 14 residues long. CDR3 amino acids: CASRHIGGNTEAFF. CDR3 sequence (DNA): TGTGCCAGCAGACACATAGGGGGGAACACTGAAGCTTTCTTT.

CDR3 DNA sequence: TGCGCCAGCAGCTTGGGGGACAGGGGCCTCCATTCACCCCTCCACTTT. Protein: CASSLGDRGLHSPLHF. J is TRBJ1-6 and V is TRBV5-1, with 10 positions matching TRBD1. The junction had 5 bases not matched to a gene; V was cut back by 0 bases and J by 8 bases. The germline gives CDR1 SGHRS, CDR2 YFSETQ. The length of the CDR3 is 16 residues.

This chain connects TRBV5-1 to TRBJ1-2; D is uncertain. The CDR3 consists of 15 residues. CDR1 SGHRS and CDR2 YFSETQ come from the germline V gene. Trimming cost V 0 bases and J 8 bases, with 17 bases left between them. The CDR3 here is CASSLAGQEGMGYTF. CDR3 nucleotides: TGCGCCAGCAGCTTGGCAGGTCAAGAGGGAATGGGCTACACCTTC. Filled out from reference TRBV5-1 and TRBJ1-2, the complete variable domain reads KAGVTQTPRYLIKTRGQQVTLSCSPISGHRSVSWYQQTPGQGLQFLFEYFSETQRNKGNFPGRFSGRQFSNSRSEMNVSTLELGDSALYLCASSLAGQEGMGYTFGSGTRLTVV.

The rearrangement links TRBV6-1 to TRBJ2-7, with TRBD2 matching over 15 bases. Per the germline V gene, CDR1 is MNHNS and CDR2 is SASEGT. Losses at the gene ends were 3 bases for V and 4 bases for J; bases not matched to a gene: 1. The length of the CDR3 is 15 residues. In DNA, the CDR3 is TGTGCCAGCAGTGAGGGACTAGCGGGAGGTTACGAGCAGTACTTC. Translating gives CASSEGLAGGYEQYF.

V usage is TRBV5-1 and J usage is TRBJ1-3; D is unclear. The V end lost 1 base, the J end lost 0 bases, and 2 bases lay between the germline ends. The germline V gene encodes CDR1 SGHRS and CDR2 YFSETQ. This CDR3 has 13 residues. CDR3 amino acids: CASSLRSGNTIYF. The CDR3 coding sequence is TGCGCCAGCAGCTTGCGCTCTGGAAACACCATATATTTT.

The chain couples TRBV29-1 to TRBJ2-3; 9 bases are a match to TRBD2. Germline V gives CDR1 SQVTM, CDR2 ANQGSEA. Germline trimming cut 4 bases from V and 3 bases from J; bases unmatched to any gene: 5. The CDR3 is 14 residues long. The CDR3 here is CSVGPSGITDTQYF. The CDR3 nucleotides read TGCAGCGTTGGTCCTAGCGGGATTACAGATACGCAGTATTTT.

The genes are TRBV5-5 and TRBJ2-5; TRBD2 matches at 12 bases. V dropped 0 bases and J dropped 4; count of bases not matched to a gene: 7. In germline, CDR1 is SGHKS, CDR2 YYEKEE (reference sequence). The CDR3 loop spans 17 amino acids. DNA for the CDR3: TGTGCCAGCAGCTTGGAGACTAGCGGGAGAGGGGGAGAGACCCAGTACTTC. It yields the protein CASSLETSGRGGETQYF.

The chain is built from TRBV7-9 and TRBJ2-5; possible D gene TRBD2, 6 bases. Per the germline V gene, CDR1 is SEHNR and CDR2 is FQNEAQ (reference sequence). CDR3 length: 15 amino acids. The V and J ends lost 5 bases and 5 bases respectively, with 18 bases between them. DNA of the CDR3: TGTGCCAGCAGCCGGGGGACTGGGGGGTCGGAGACCCAGTACTTC. Encoded protein: CASSRGTGGSETQYF. Full variable domain (missing parts from reference TRBV7-9 and TRBJ2-5): DTGVSQNPRHKITKRGQNVTFRCDPISEHNRLYWYRQTLGQGPEFLTYFQNEAQLEKSRLLSDRFSAERPKGSFSTLEIQRTEQGDSAMYLCASSRGTGGSETQYFGPGTRLLVL.

The rearrangement links TRBV4-3 to TRBJ2-1; D is possibly TRBD2 (7 bases). The V gene lost 1 base and the J gene lost 5 bases, with 15 bases spanning the gap. The CDR3 length is 16 residues. Germline V gene lookup returns CDR1 LGHNA and CDR2 YSLEER. The CDR3 spells CASSQGIQGLNNEQFF. CDR3 DNA: TGCGCCAGCAGCCAAGGGATACAGGGACTAAACAATGAGCAGTTCTTC.

This clone appeared a few times. At one boundary the junction diverges from the germline segment, which might be a read error. The V and J genes are TRBV7-7 and TRBJ2-3; no firm D call. This CDR3 has 13 amino acids. The germline gives CDR1 SSHAT, CDR2 FNYEAQ (reference sequence). The CDR3 sequence is CASSLGIRDTQYF. The CDR3 DNA is TGTGCTAGCAGCTTAGGAATTAGAGATACGCAGTATTTT.

This sequence joins TRBV6-5 and TRBJ2-5, with 7 bases identical to TRBD1. The better agreement between TRBJ2-7 and the DNA end casts doubt on the J call. CDR1 is MNHEY, CDR2 SVGAGI, per germline. The CDR3 consists of 13 residues. The CDR3 DNA sequence: TGTGCCAGCAGCCAGGGACAGTCCTACGAGCAGTACTTC. Amino acids: CASSQGQSYEQYF.

V usage is TRBV6-1 and J usage is TRBJ1-5; 8 bases agree with TRBD1. Germline V gene lookup returns CDR1 MNHNS and CDR2 SASEGT. V trimming: 4 bases; J trimming: 5 bases; junction bases outside the gene matches: 1. The CDR3 runs 13 residues. DNA of the CDR3: TGTGCCAGCAGTGGACAGGGGTATCAGCCCCAGCATTTT. This translates into CASSGQGYQPQHF.

This clone was found once. The chain uses TRBV4-3 and TRBJ1-4; D is unclear. Germline CDR1 is LGHNA and CDR2 is YSLEER. The CDR3 runs to 12 residues. The V gene lost 1 base and the J gene lost 8 bases, with 5 bases spanning the gap. The CDR3, as DNA: TGCGCCAGCAGCCAAGTTCGGGAAAAACTGTTTTTT. It encodes CASSQVREKLFF.

This clone was recorded a few times. The CDR3 loop reads CASSSKLGGTEAFF. CDR3 in DNA: TGTGCCAGCAGTTCCAAATTGGGGGGCACTGAAGCTTTCTTT. This chain uses TRBV27 with TRBJ1-1, with TRBD1 as a possible D gene (5 bases). Germline CDR1 MNHEY, CDR2 SMNVEV (reference sequence). Deletions cut 4 bases from V and 4 bases from J, with 13 bases between. This CDR3 contains 14 residues.

The gene calls are TRBV7-2 and TRBJ2-7; D is possibly TRBD1 (6 bases). Trimming cost V 5 bases and J 2 bases, with 13 bases left between them. The CDR3 runs 14 residues. CDR1 SGHTA and CDR2 FQGNSA come from the germline V gene. The CDR3 bases are TGTGCCAGCAGCCTTCGATCAGGGGCCTACGAGCAGTACTTC. Translated, it gives CASSLRSGAYEQYF. The full variable domain, rest sourced from reference TRBV7-2 and TRBJ2-7, is GAGVSQSPSNKVTEKGKDVELRCDPISGHTALYWYRQSLGQGLEFLIYFQGNSAPDKSGLPSDRFSAERTGGSVSTLTIQRTQQEDSAVYLCASSLRSGAYEQYFGPGTRLTVT.

The DNA for the CDR3 is TGTGCCAGCAGTGTCACCTTCTTTTTGGGAGGTGTGGGATATCCGAGCTCCTACAATGAGCAGTTCTTC. Its translation: CASSVTFFLGGVGYPSSYNEQFF. This chain connects TRBV2 to TRBJ2-1, with a possible D match to TRBD2 (6 bases). The CDR3 totals 23 residues. Trimming stripped 4 bases from V and 0 bases from J, with 34 bases between. The V gene's germline CDR1 is SNHLY and CDR2 FYNNEI.

V gene TRBV6-1 combines with J gene TRBJ2-5, with D tentatively TRBD1 (6 bases). The V end lost 6 bases, the J end lost 4 bases, and 12 bases lay between the germline ends. Germline loops: CDR1 MNHNS, CDR2 SASEGT. The CDR3 is 13 amino acids. The CDR3 reads CASRYRELETQYF. CDR3 sequence (DNA): TGTGCCAGCAGGTACAGGGAGCTAGAGACCCAGTACTTC.

V is TRBV6-5 and J is TRBJ1-1, with D perhaps matching TRBD1 (5 bases). The CDR3 has 12 residues. Looked up from germline, CDR1 is MNHEY and CDR2 is SVGAGI. Trimming left V 4 bases short and J 8 bases short, with 11 bases between. CDR3 amino acids: CASSSGGLEAFF. The DNA of the CDR3 is TGTGCCAGCAGTTCCGGGGGTTTGGAAGCTTTCTTT.

This chain connects TRBV29-1 to TRBJ1-2; tentative D call: TRBD1 (5 bases). V shed 3 bases and J shed 8 bases, with 13 bases lying between them. The CDR3 loop spans 12 amino acids. The germline V gene has CDR1 SQVTM and CDR2 ANQGSEA. CDR3 DNA sequence: TGCAGCGTTGATAGTCAGGGTTGGGGCTACACCTTC. Translation: CSVDSQGWGYTF.

The chain joins TRBV2 to TRBJ1-4; 10 nucleotides agree with TRBD1. The CDR3 extends over 16 amino acids. With V trimmed by 6 bases and J by 4 bases, 8 bases remained unmatched. Germline CDR1 reads SNHLY; CDR2 reads FYNNEI. CDR3 in amino acids: CASRRDRGPGNEKLFF. In nucleotides, the CDR3 is TGTGCCAGCAGACGCGACAGGGGGCCGGGTAATGAAAAACTGTTTTTT.